The clone carrying this T cell receptor beta chain was detected ten times or more. Its antigen is unidentified. The data were taken from a study of neurological immune-mediated disorders. Study results and limitations: HTLV-1-associated myelopathy ranked highest for TCR clonal expansion and multiple sclerosis lowest, beneath healthy controls.

Each sequencing run yielded over 200 million TCR-beta sequences from 15-18 subjects. TCRdb reprocessed the 5' RACE reads with MiXCR, giving one entry per CDR3 protein. This table has just under 40,000 distinct CDR3 sequences, less than 9% appearing once. The sequenced sample consisted of CD4+ T cells from blood. The source is a man in his forties or fifties in good health.

CDR3 region: CASSLGAVNTEAFF. The CDR3, as DNA: TGTGCCAGCAGCTTAGGTGCGGTGAACACTGAAGCTTTCTTT. The chain recombines TRBV7-2 with TRBJ1-1; the D is unclear. V dropped 1 base and J dropped 0 bases, with 6 bases sitting between them. CDR1 and CDR2 from the germline V gene are SGHTA and FQGNSA. The CDR3 loop spans 14 amino acids.